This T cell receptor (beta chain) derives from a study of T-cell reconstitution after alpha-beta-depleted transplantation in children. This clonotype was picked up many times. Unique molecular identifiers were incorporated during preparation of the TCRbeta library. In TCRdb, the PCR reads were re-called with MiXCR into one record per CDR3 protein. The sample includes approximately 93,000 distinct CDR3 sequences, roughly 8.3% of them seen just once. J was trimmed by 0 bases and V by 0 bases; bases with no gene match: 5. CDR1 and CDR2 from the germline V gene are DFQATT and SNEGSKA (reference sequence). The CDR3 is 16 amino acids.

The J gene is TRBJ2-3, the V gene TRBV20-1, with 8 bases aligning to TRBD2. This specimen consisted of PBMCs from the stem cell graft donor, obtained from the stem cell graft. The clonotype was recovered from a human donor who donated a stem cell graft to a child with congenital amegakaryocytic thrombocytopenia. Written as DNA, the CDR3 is TGCAGTGCTAGAGATTTCCAGCGGGAGAGCACAGATACGCAGTATTTT. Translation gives CSARDFQRESTDTQYF.